The 9 T cell receptor beta chains presented below share a single source sample, sequenced in a study of cytomegalovirus exposure and HLA in healthy donors. PCR used 60 Vbeta primers and 13 Jbeta primers. TCRdb's table, derived via immunoSEQ multiplex PCR, lists solely in-frame clones and lacks some. Of roughly 160,000 clones in the sample, roughly 80% are singletons; the top ten hold around 7.7%. Sequencing was done on a sample of PBMCs. Every receptor here comes from a woman under 40 in good health and CMV-seropositive.

The chain has TRBV5-1 and TRBJ2-2; D gene uncertain. The germline V gene has CDR1 SGHRS and CDR2 YFSETQ. Trimming took off 0 bases at V and 1 base at J, with 4 bases between the two ends. CDR3 length equals 14 residues. DNA of the CDR3: TGCGCCAGCAGCTTGGAACAGAACACCGGGGAGCTGTTTTTT. Protein product: CASSLEQNTGELFF.

The chain joins TRBV18 to TRBJ2-5; D call uncertain. Germline-derived CDR1 and CDR2 are KGHSH and LQKENI. V lost 0 bases and J lost 2, with 16 bases in between. This CDR3 region has 17 residues. For the CDR3, the DNA is TGTGCCAGCTCACCACCATTTTTTTCGTCGGGTCAAGAGACCCAGTACTTC. Translation gives CASSPPFFSSGQETQYF.

This sequence joins TRBV11-2 and TRBJ2-5; 7 bases line up with TRBD2. V was pared by 0 bases and J by 2 bases, with 12 bases of the junction left unmatched. Germline CDR1 and CDR2: SGHAT and FQNNGV. The CDR3 has 18 residues. The CDR3 DNA reads TGTGCCAGCAGCTTAGATAGTACCACTAGCGACTATCAAGAGACCCAGTACTTC. Residues: CASSLDSTTSDYQETQYF. Full variable domain (rest looked up from reference TRBV11-2 and TRBJ2-5): EAGVAQSPRYKIIEKRQSVAFWCNPISGHATLYWYQQILGQGPKLLIQFQNNGVVDDSQLPKDRFSAERLKGVDSTLKIQPAKLEDSAVYLCASSLDSTTSDYQETQYFGPGTRLLVL.

The CDR3 DNA reads as TGTGCCAGCAGCTTAGCGCTAAGACAGGGGAGCGAGCAGTACTTC. It translates to CASSLALRQGSEQYF. The genes are TRBV7-6 and TRBJ2-7; TRBD1 agrees at 8 bases. The germline V gene has CDR1 SGHVS and CDR2 FNYEAQ. The CDR3 is 15 amino acids. V shed 0 bases and J 6 bases; nucleotides not matched to a gene: 7.

The chain uses TRBV5-4 and TRBJ1-2; the D gene is possibly TRBD1 (6 bases). This CDR3 comprises 17 residues. Trimming removed 5 bases at V and 4 bases at J, with 24 bases between. Per the germline V gene, CDR1 is SGHNT and CDR2 is YYREEE (reference sequence). The chain's CDR3 is CASRARNRDTRSYGYTF. In DNA form, the CDR3 reads TGTGCCAGCAGGGCCCGAAACCGGGACACAAGGTCCTATGGCTACACCTTC.

The gene calls are TRBV19 and TRBJ1-2; D is undetermined. V shed 1 base and J shed 2 bases, with 8 bases lying between them. Germline-derived CDR1 and CDR2 are LNHDA and SQIVND (reference sequence). The CDR3 consists of 14 residues. This CDR3 reads CASSIAPENYGYTF. For the CDR3, the DNA is TGTGCCAGTAGTATAGCTCCAGAAAACTATGGCTACACCTTC.

V and J are TRBV7-2 and TRBJ1-2; D is ambiguous. V gave up 3 bases and J gave up 0 bases, with 8 bases separating them. Germline lookup yields CDR1 SGHTA and CDR2 FQGNSA. The CDR3 extends over 14 amino acids. CDR3 residues: CASSLAQANYGYTF. The CDR3, as DNA: TGTGCCAGCAGCTTGGCCCAGGCTAACTATGGCTACACCTTC.

The rearrangement uses TRBV6-5 and TRBJ2-4; TRBD1 aligns across 8 bases. Germline V CDR1 and CDR2: MNHEY, SVGAGI. Trimming at V came to 4 bases and at J to 9 bases, leaving 8 bases not matched to a gene. CDR3 length equals 14 residues. CDR3 bases: TGTGCCAGCAGTTCCCGCCCCGGACAGGGCATTCAGTACTTC. Translating gives CASSSRPGQGIQYF.

The chain uses TRBV27 and TRBJ1-2; D is uncertain. This CDR3 has 17 residues. Trimming cost V 3 bases and J 7 bases, with 24 bases left between them. CDR1 is MNHEY and CDR2 is SMNVEV in the germline V gene (reference sequence). The CDR3 nucleotides are TGTGCCAGCAGTTTTTCCCCCCCCGTCGAGGGTACGTTTGGCTACACCTTC. Amino acids: CASSFSPPVEGTFGYTF.